This entry is about one TCR beta chain. The germline V gene has CDR1 KGHSH and CDR2 LQKENI. CDR3 length: 14 amino acids. With V trimmed by 0 bases and J by 5 bases, 3 bases remained unmatched. This record belongs to a study of blood T cell repertoires in COVID-19. Using immunoSEQ multiplex PCR, the repertoire was profiled, and TCRdb retains in-frame clones only, with some absent. Of over 200,000 clones listed, 87% are singletons. This chain links TRBV18 with TRBJ2-7, with TRBD1 identical over 8 bases. This sequence originates from a man between 25 and 39 years old who had recovered from COVID-19. What was sequenced was PBMCs or T cells enriched from blood (not recorded which). CDR3 sequence reads: CASSPPGDRNEQYF. The CDR3 DNA is TGTGCCAGCTCACCACCGGGGGACAGGAACGAGCAGTACTTC.